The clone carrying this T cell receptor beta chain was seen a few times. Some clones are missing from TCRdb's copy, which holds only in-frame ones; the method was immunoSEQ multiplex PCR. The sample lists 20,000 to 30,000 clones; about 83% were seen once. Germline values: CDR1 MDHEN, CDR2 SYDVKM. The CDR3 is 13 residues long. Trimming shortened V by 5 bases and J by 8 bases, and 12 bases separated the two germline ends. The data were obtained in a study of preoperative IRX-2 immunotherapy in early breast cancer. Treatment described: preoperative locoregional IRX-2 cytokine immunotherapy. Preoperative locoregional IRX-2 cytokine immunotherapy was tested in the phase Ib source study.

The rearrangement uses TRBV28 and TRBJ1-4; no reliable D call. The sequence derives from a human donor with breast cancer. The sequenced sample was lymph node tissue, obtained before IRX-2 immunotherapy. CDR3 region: CASSITAGEKLFF. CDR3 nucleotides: TGTGCCAGCAGTATTACCGCGGGGGAAAAACTGTTTTTT.